The 10 T cell receptor beta chains in this list originate from one sample, sequenced in a study of blood T cell repertoires in COVID-19. Only in-frame clones appear in the TCRdb table, and some are missing; sequencing was by immunoSEQ multiplex PCR. The data hold more than 150,000 clones, with 60% to 80% observed a single time. The sample taken for sequencing was peripheral blood. The receptor set was obtained from a man aged 55 to 70 with active or convalescent COVID-19.

This chain connects TRBV6-6 to TRBJ2-2; TRBD2 is a possible D gene (6 bases). The germline V gene encodes CDR1 MNHNY and CDR2 SVGAGI (reference sequence). Deletions cut 5 bases from V and 7 bases from J, with 14 bases between. CDR3 size: 14 residues. The CDR3 DNA sequence: TGTGCCAGCAGTCCCGGGGGTGGTGTCGGGGAGCTGTTTTTT. Encoded protein: CASSPGGGVGELFF.

This clone appeared a few times. The V call is TRBV5-1, the J call TRBJ2-3, with 10 bases aligning to TRBD2. Germline-derived CDR1 and CDR2 are SGHRS and YFSETQ. The CDR3 is 16 residues long. V trimming: 3 bases; J trimming: 2 bases; junction bases outside the gene matches: 6. CDR3: CASSSSSGRITDTQYF. Written as DNA, the CDR3 is TGCGCCAGCAGCTCTTCTAGCGGGAGAATCACAGATACGCAGTATTTT.

V and J are TRBV7-2 and TRBJ2-7; D unclear. This CDR3 has 14 amino acids. V shed 1 base and J shed 5 bases, with 12 bases lying between them. Germline V gene sequence: CDR1 SGHTA, CDR2 FQGNSA. The CDR3: CASSLGYGVNEQYF. In nucleotides, the CDR3 is TGTGCCAGCAGCTTAGGGTATGGAGTTAACGAGCAGTACTTC.

The V and J genes are TRBV6-5 and TRBJ1-3; TRBD1 agrees at 7 bases. CDR1 is MNHEY and CDR2 is SVGAGI in the germline V gene. V shed 2 bases and J 7 bases; nucleotides not matched to a gene: 8. This CDR3 spans 15 amino acids. The CDR3 here is CASSYVGRGANTIYF. CDR3 in DNA: TGTGCCAGCAGTTACGTAGGCAGGGGGGCGAACACCATATATTTT.

There are a few counts of this clone. The J gene is TRBJ2-3, the V gene TRBV5-1; D is uncertain. V lost 3 bases and J 2 bases, leaving 7 bases between the germline ends. Germline CDR1 is SGHRS and CDR2 is YFSETQ. This CDR3 is built from 13 residues. The CDR3 nucleotides are TGCGCCAGCAGCTCCGAGAACACAGATACGCAGTATTTT. It codes for CASSSENTDTQYF.

The chain couples TRBV6-5 to TRBJ2-1; D unclear. The V end was cut by 0 bases, the J end by 7 bases, with 16 bases between. The CDR3 is 16 residues long. Germline CDR1 is MNHEY and CDR2 is SVGAGI. The CDR3 reads CASSYSSDWSWNEQFF. The CDR3, as DNA: TGTGCCAGCAGTTACTCCTCCGACTGGTCTTGGAATGAGCAGTTCTTC.

This clone was seen a single time. The rearrangement joins TRBV4-1 to TRBJ2-1, with unresolved D. The CDR3 is made up of 19 amino acids. The ends were cut back, 2 bases at V and 12 bases at J, with 32 bases in the middle. Germline CDR1 is MGHRA and CDR2 is YSYEKL. The CDR3 nucleotides are TGCGCCAGCAGCCAACCCGTAGACCTCCGGGTTGCTCGGCGTATTGGGCAGTTCTTC. Amino acid sequence: CASSQPVDLRVARRIGQFF.

This clone has more than one count but fewer than ten. The chain uses TRBV28 and TRBJ1-2; 11 bases are a match to TRBD1. CDR1 is MDHEN, CDR2 SYDVKM, per germline. The CDR3 has 17 amino acids. The J segment lost 4 bases and the V segment lost 4 bases, leaving 11 bases of the junction unmatched. The CDR3 region has the DNA TGTGCCAGCAGTTCCCGGGACAGGGGGTACCTCGGCTATGGCTACACCTTC. This gives the protein CASSSRDRGYLGYGYTF.

This chain connects TRBV5-6 to TRBJ2-1; TRBD2 might be the D (6 bases). The CDR3 is 13 residues long. V was trimmed by 4 bases and J by 8 bases, leaving 13 bases between them. Germline values: CDR1 SGHDT, CDR2 YYEEEE. The chain's CDR3 is CASSHLGGDEQFF. DNA of the CDR3: TGTGCCAGCAGCCACCTCGGAGGGGATGAGCAGTTCTTC. Variable domain in full (rest from reference TRBV5-6 and TRBJ2-1): DAGVTQSPTHLIKTRGQQVTLRCSPKSGHDTVSWYQQALGQGPQFIFQYYEEEERQRGNFPDRFSGHQFPNYSSELNVNALLLGDSALYLCASSHLGGDEQFFGPGTRLTVL.

This chain joins TRBV30 and TRBJ1-2, with a possible D match to TRBD1 (5 bases). Trimming removed 8 bases at V and 4 bases at J, with 14 bases between. Germline loops: CDR1 GTSNPN, CDR2 SVGIG (reference sequence). The CDR3 sequence is 12 residues long. The CDR3 bases are TGTGCCGGCAGGGAGGTTGGCTATGGCTACACCTTC. Its protein is CAGREVGYGYTF. Supplemented by reference TRBV30 and TRBJ1-2, the full variable domain reads SQTIHQWPATLVQPVGSPLSLECTVEGTSNPNLYWYRQAAGRGLQLLFYSVGIGQISSEVPQNLSASRPQDRQFILSSKKLLLSDSGFYLCAGREVGYGYTFGSGTRLTVV.